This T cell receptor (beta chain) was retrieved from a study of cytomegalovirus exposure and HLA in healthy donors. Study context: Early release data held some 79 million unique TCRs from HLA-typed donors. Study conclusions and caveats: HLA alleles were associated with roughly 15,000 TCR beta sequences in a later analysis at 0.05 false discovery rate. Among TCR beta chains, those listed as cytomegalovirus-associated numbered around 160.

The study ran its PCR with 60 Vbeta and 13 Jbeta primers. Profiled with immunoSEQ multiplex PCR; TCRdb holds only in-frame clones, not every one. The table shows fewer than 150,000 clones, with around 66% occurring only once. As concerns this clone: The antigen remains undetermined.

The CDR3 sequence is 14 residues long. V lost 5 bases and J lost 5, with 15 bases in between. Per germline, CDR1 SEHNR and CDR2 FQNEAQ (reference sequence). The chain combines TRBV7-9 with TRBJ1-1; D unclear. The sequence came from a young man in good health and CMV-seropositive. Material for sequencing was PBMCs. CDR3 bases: TGTGCCAGCAGCGAGCAGACCCAGGTGACTGAAGCTTTCTTT. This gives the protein CASSEQTQVTEAFF.